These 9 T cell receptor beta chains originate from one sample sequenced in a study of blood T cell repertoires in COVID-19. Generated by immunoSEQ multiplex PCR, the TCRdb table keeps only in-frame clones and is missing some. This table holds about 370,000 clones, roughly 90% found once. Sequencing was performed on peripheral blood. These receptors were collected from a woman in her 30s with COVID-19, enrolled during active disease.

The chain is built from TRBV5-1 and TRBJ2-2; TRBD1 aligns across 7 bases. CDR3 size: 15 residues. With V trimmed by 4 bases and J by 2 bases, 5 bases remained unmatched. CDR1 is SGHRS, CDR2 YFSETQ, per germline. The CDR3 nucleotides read TGCGCCAGCAGCCCCGGGACAGAAAACACCGGGGAGCTGTTTTTT. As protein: CASSPGTENTGELFF.

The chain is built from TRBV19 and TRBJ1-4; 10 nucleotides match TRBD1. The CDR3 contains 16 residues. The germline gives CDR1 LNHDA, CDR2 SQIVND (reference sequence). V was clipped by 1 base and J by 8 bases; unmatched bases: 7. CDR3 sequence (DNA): TGTGCCAGTAGTATAGGGACAGGGGGTGGAAAGGAAAAACTGTTTTTT. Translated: CASSIGTGGGKEKLFF. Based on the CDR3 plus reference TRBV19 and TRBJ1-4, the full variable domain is DGGITQSPKYLFRKEGQNVTLSCEQNLNHDAMYWYRQDPGQGLRLIYYSQIVNDFQKGDIAEGYSVSREKKESFPLTVTSAQKNPTAFYLCASSIGTGGGKEKLFFGSGTQLSVL.

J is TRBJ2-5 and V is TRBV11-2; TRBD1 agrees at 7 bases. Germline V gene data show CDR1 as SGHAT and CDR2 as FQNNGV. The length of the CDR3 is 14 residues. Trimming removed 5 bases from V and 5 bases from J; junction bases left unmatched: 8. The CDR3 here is CASSLYRGLETQYF. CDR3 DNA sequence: TGTGCCAGCAGCCTGTACAGGGGATTGGAGACCCAGTACTTC.

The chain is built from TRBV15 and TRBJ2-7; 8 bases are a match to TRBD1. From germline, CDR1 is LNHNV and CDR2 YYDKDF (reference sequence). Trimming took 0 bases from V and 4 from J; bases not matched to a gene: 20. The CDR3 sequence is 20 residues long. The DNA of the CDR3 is TGTGCCACCAGCAGAGATCCCAAATGGGCCGGGAGACAGGGGATTTACGAGCAGTACGTC. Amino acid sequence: CATSRDPKWAGRQGIYEQYV.

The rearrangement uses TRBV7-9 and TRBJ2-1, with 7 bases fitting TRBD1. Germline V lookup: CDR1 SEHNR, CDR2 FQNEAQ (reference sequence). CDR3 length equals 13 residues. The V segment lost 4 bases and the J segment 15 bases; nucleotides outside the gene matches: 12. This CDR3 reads CASSSLGDRDLFF. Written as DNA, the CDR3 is TGTGCCAGCAGCTCCTTAGGAGACAGGGATCTGTTCTTC. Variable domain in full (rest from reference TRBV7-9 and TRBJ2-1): DTGVSQNPRHKITKRGQNVTFRCDPISEHNRLYWYRQTLGQGPEFLTYFQNEAQLEKSRLLSDRFSAERPKGSFSTLEIQRTEQGDSAMYLCASSSLGDRDLFFGPGTRLTVL.

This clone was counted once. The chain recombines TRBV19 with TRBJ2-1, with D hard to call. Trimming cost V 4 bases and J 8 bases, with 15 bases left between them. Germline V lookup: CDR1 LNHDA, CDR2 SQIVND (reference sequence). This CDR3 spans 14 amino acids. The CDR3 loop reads CASSTLHGSHEQFF. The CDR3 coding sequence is TGTGCCAGTAGTACCCTCCACGGGTCCCATGAGCAGTTCTTC. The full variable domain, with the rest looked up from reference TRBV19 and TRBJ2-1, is DGGITQSPKYLFRKEGQNVTLSCEQNLNHDAMYWYRQDPGQGLRLIYYSQIVNDFQKGDIAEGYSVSREKKESFPLTVTSAQKNPTAFYLCASSTLHGSHEQFFGPGTRLTVL.

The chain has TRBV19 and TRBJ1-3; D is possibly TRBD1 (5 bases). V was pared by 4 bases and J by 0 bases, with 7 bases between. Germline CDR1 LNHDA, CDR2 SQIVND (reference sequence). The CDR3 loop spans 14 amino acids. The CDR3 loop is CASSRTRSGNTIYF. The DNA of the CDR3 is TGTGCCAGTAGTAGGACACGCTCTGGAAACACCATATATTTT.

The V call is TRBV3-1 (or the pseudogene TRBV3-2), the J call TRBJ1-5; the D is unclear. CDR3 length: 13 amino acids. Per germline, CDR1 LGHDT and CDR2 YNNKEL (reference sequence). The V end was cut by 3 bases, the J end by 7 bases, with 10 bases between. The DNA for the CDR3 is TGTGCCAGCAGCCACACGACAAACCAGCCCCAGCATTTT. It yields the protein CASSHTTNQPQHF.

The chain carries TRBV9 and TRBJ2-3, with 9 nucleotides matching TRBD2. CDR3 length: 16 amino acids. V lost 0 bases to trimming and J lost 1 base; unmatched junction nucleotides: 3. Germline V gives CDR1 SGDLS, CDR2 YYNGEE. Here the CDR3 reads CASSVDLAGGTDTQYF. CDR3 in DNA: TGTGCCAGCAGCGTAGATTTAGCGGGGGGCACAGATACGCAGTATTTT.